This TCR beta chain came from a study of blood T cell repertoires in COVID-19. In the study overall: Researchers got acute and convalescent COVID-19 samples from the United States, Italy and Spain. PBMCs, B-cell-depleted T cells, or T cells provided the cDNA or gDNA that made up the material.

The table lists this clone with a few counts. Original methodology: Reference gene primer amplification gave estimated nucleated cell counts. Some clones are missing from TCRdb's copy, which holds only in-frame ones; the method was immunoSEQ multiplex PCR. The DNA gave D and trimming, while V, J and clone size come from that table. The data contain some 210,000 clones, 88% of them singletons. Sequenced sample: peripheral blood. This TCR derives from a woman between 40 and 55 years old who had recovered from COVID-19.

The CDR3 DNA is TGTGCCAGCAGCGACGGGACAGGGGGCACCTCTGGGGCCAACGTCCTGACTTTC. Its translation is CASSDGTGGTSGANVLTF. The rearrangement uses TRBV21-1 and TRBJ2-6; the table's D call of TRBD1 was not tested on the DNA. TRBV21-1 is a documented pseudogene. CDR3 length: 18 amino acids.